Listed below are T cell receptor beta chains from one sample, sequenced in a study of PD-1 blockade in mismatch repair-deficient tumors. Sequencing used immunoSEQ multiplex PCR; TCRdb keeps in-frame clones, though not all of them. This sample has 38,000 or so clones; 80% to 90% occur once, and the top ten carry nearly 4%. The sequences come from peripheral blood, collected 75 to 85 weeks after starting pembrolizumab. The receptors derive from an adult with mismatch repair-deficient cancer. Each CDR3 is given with its conserved first and last residue. Fields, in order: clone size, D gene, V gene, J gene, CDR3 protein, CDR3 DNA. The D gene is left open where the match is weak. Rows give clone size only sometimes, using once, few, many, or a class for an expanded clone.

-,-,TRBV6-1,TRBJ1-1,CASSLAGEAFF,TGTGCCAGCAGTCTGGCAGGGGAAGCTTTCTTT
few,TRBD2,TRBV18,TRBJ2-1,CASSRGGPAGGRGEQFF,TGTGCCAGCTCACGGGGGGGGCCAGCGGGAGGCCGTGGTGAGCAGTTCTTC
-,-,TRBV19,TRBJ1-4,CASSTQEKLFF,TGTGCCAGTAGTACACAAGAAAAACTGTTTTTT
-,TRBD2,TRBV7-9,TRBJ2-5,CASTTASGIQETQYF,TGTGCCAGCACCACCGCTAGCGGGATTCAAGAGACCCAGTACTTC
-,-,TRBV18,TRBJ1-4,CASSPPTLGRVNEKLFF,TGTGCCAGCTCACCTCCGACCCTCGGCAGGGTTAATGAAAAACTGTTTTTT
once,TRBD1,TRBV19,TRBJ2-1,CASRQTGNRYNEQFF,TGTGCCAGTAGGCAGACAGGGAATCGTTACAATGAGCAGTTCTTC
-,-,TRBV30,TRBJ2-7,CAWSSLYELASSYEQYF,TGTGCCTGGAGTTCTCTGTATGAACTAGCATCCTCCTACGAGCAGTACTTC
-,-,TRBV18,TRBJ2-7,CASSPMGAYEQYF,TGTGCCAGCTCACCTATGGGGGCCTACGAGCAGTACTTC
-,-,TRBV30,TRBJ2-5,CAWSGSRETQYF,TGTGCCTGGAGTGGCTCGAGAGAGACCCAGTACTTC
-,-,TRBV6-5,TRBJ2-7,CASSYSPQPTYEQYF,TGTGCCAGCAGTTACTCCCCGCAGCCCACCTACGAGCAGTACTTC
-,-,TRBV9,TRBJ2-2,CASSVLARANTGELFF,TGTGCCAGCAGCGTCCTCGCCAGGGCCAACACCGGGGAGCTGTTTTTT
-,-,TRBV2,TRBJ2-7,CASRDRTDTYEQYF,TGTGCCAGCAGGGACCGGACAGACACCTACGAGCAGTACTTC
-,-,TRBV18,TRBJ2-3,CASSPRVEDTQYF,TGTGCCAGCTCACCACGGGTTGAAGATACGCAGTATTTT
-,TRBD1,TRBV6-6,TRBJ2-7,CASSTPGGRAYEQYF,TGTGCCAGCAGTACCCCAGGGGGCAGGGCCTACGAGCAGTACTTC
-,TRBD1,TRBV5-4,TRBJ2-7,CASSYIQGSDEQYF,TGTGCCAGCAGCTATATACAGGGGAGCGACGAGCAGTACTTC
few,TRBD2,TRBV7-9,TRBJ2-1,CASSHRLAGAGYNEQFF,TGTGCCAGCAGCCATCGACTAGCGGGAGCGGGGTACAATGAGCAGTTCTTC
-,-,TRBV7-8,TRBJ2-1,CASTPFPGNNEQFF,TGTGCCAGCACCCCCTTCCCCGGTAACAATGAGCAGTTCTTC
-,-,TRBV5-1,TRBJ2-4,CASSIGTFNVKNIQYF,TGCGCCAGCAGCATCGGGACGTTTAATGTCAAAAACATTCAGTACTTC
-,-,TRBV11-3,TRBJ2-1,CASSFIAVNEQFF,TGTGCCAGCAGCTTTATAGCGGTCAATGAGCAGTTCTTC
-,-,TRBV5-8,TRBJ2-1,CASSPPALWGLKNEQFF,TGTGCCAGCAGCCCGCCGGCCCTTTGGGGGCTGAAAAATGAGCAGTTCTTC
-,-,TRBV15,TRBJ2-7,CATSRDQGDEQYF,TGTGCCACCAGCAGGGATCAGGGAGACGAGCAGTACTTC
-,-,TRBV6-5,TRBJ2-2,CASRLRTTGELFF,TGTGCCAGCAGACTCCGGACTACCGGGGAGCTGTTTTTT
-,-,TRBV2,TRBJ1-3,CASSEETAHFSGNTIYF,TGTGCCAGCAGTGAAGAGACAGCTCACTTCTCTGGAAACACCATATATTTT
-,TRBD2,TRBV2,TRBJ2-7,CASSEGLAYEQYF,TGTGCCAGCAGCGAGGGACTAGCCTACGAGCAGTACTTC
-,TRBD1,TRBV19,TRBJ2-7,CASSGQASYEQYF,TGTGCCAGTAGTGGACAGGCTTCCTACGAGCAGTACTTC
once,TRBD2,TRBV9,TRBJ2-4,CASSVAGGGYENIQYF,TGTGCCAGCAGCGTAGCAGGCGGGGGGTATGAAAACATTCAGTACTTC
few,-,TRBV7-9,TRBJ2-3,CATLRGPDTQYF,TGTGCCACCCTCAGGGGTCCAGATACGCAGTATTTT
-,-,TRBV6-1,TRBJ2-1,CASGIVVYNEQFF,TGTGCCAGCGGGATAGTCGTCTACAATGAGCAGTTCTTC
-,-,TRBV25-1,TRBJ2-3,CASSPGGDTQYF,TGTGCCAGCAGCCCTGGTGGAGATACGCAGTATTTT
once,-,TRBV15,TRBJ1-2,CATSPSGTYYGYTF,TGTGCCACCAGCCCCTCCGGGACATACTATGGCTACACCTTC
-,TRBD1,TRBV6-1,TRBJ2-7,CASSLQGGQAREQYF,TGTGCCAGCAGCCTCCAAGGCGGACAGGCTCGGGAGCAGTACTTC
-,-,TRBV10-1,TRBJ1-1,CATHNSQGRGSGEAFF,TGCGCCACCCATAATTCCCAGGGAAGGGGCTCGGGTGAAGCTTTCTTT
-,TRBD1,TRBV7-6,TRBJ2-7,CASSLEPGQASEQYF,TGTGCCAGCAGCTTAGAACCGGGACAGGCCTCCGAGCAGTACTTC
-,-,TRBV27,TRBJ1-1,CASAPGRANTEAFF,TGTGCCAGTGCCCCAGGGAGGGCGAACACTGAAGCTTTCTTT
once,TRBD2,TRBV19,TRBJ2-1,CASSIGLAGRTEQFF,TGTGCCAGTAGTATTGGATTAGCGGGACGAACTGAGCAGTTCTTC
-,TRBD1,TRBV29-1,TRBJ2-7,CSVGGQGAEEQYF,TGCAGCGTTGGGGGACAGGGAGCGGAGGAGCAGTACTTC
-,-,TRBV2,TRBJ2-7,CASSEGSSQYF,TGTGCCAGCAGTGAAGGTTCTAGTCAGTACTTC
-,TRBD2,TRBV19,TRBJ2-2,CASSSGVAGGRANTGELFF,TGTGCCAGTAGTTCGGGGGTAGCGGGAGGAAGGGCGAACACCGGGGAGCTGTTTTTT
-,-,TRBV30,TRBJ1-4,CAWRVGRGNEKLFF,TGTGCCTGGAGGGTAGGCAGGGGTAATGAAAAACTGTTTTTT
-,TRBD1,TRBV9,TRBJ2-7,CASRPPLGQNYEQYF,TGTGCCAGCAGGCCCCCCTTGGGACAGAACTACGAGCAGTACTTC
few,TRBD2,TRBV6-5,TRBJ2-7,CASSPSGATYEQYF,TGTGCCAGCAGTCCTAGCGGGGCCACATACGAGCAGTACTTC
-,TRBD2,TRBV9,TRBJ2-3,CASSSSLAGGDTQYF,TGTGCCAGCAGCTCTTCCCTAGCGGGAGGAGATACGCAGTATTTT
once,-,TRBV27,TRBJ2-6,CASSLSGVGANVLTF,TGTGCCAGCAGTTTATCGGGGGTCGGGGCCAACGTCCTGACTTTC
-,-,TRBV5-8,TRBJ1-2,CASGRVDYGYTF,TGTGCCAGTGGCAGGGTTGACTATGGCTACACCTTC
few,TRBD1,TRBV5-1,TRBJ1-2,CASSWGQEGYTF,TGCGCCAGCAGCTGGGGACAGGAGGGCTACACCTTC
-,TRBD2,TRBV9,TRBJ2-1,CASSTPSGRAVNEQFF,TGTGCCAGCAGCACCCCTAGCGGGAGGGCCGTGAATGAGCAGTTCTTC
-,TRBD2,TRBV6-5,TRBJ2-7,CASNPLAGDEQYF,TGTGCCAGCAACCCTTTAGCGGGAGACGAGCAGTACTTC
-,-,TRBV10-3,TRBJ2-5,CAISEYMGAGGETQYF,TGTGCCATCAGTGAGTATATGGGGGCCGGTGGAGAGACCCAGTACTTC
-,TRBD2,TRBV4-1,TRBJ2-1,CASSQGLAGPEVNEQFF,TGCGCCAGCAGCCAGGGACTAGCGGGACCTGAAGTCAATGAGCAGTTCTTC
-,-,TRBV20-1,TRBJ2-1,CSARDVNEQFF,TGCAGTGCTAGAGATGTGAATGAGCAGTTCTTC